Presented here are 27 T cell receptor beta chains from one specimen sequenced in a study of blood T cell repertoires in COVID-19. This table comes from immunoSEQ multiplex PCR, and its TCRdb copy is limited to in-frame clones, with some not included. The data contain 120,000 or so clones, roughly 85% of them seen just once; the ten biggest clones take up approximately 25%. The sequenced sample consisted of peripheral blood. The receptors come from a human donor in a cohort sampled during active COVID-19.

The V gene is TRBV6-2 or TRBV6-3, the J gene TRBJ1-5, with 7 nucleotides matching TRBD1. The CDR3 contains 15 residues. In germline, CDR1 is MNHEY, CDR2 SVGEGT. The V and J ends lost 0 bases and 2 bases, in that order; junction bases with no gene match: 1. Here the CDR3 DNA reads TGTGCCAGCAGTTACTCAGGGGGCCGCAATCAGCCCCAGCATTTT. Its protein is CASSYSGGRNQPQHF.

The gene calls are TRBV24-1 and TRBJ2-2, with 9 bases fitting TRBD1. The CDR3 is 16 residues long. Trimming took 6 bases from V and 7 from J; bases not matched to a gene: 11. Germline CDR1 is KGHDR and CDR2 is SFDVKD. CDR3 in DNA: TGTGCCACCAGTCCCCTGCCGGGACAGGGTATCGGGGAGCTGTTTTTT. Translation gives CATSPLPGQGIGELFF.

The V call is TRBV19, the J call TRBJ1-5; D might be TRBD1 (6 bases). The germline CDR1 and CDR2 sequences are LNHDA and SQIVND (reference sequence). The CDR3 runs to 15 residues. The ends were cut back, 7 bases at V and 4 bases at J, with 17 bases in the middle. CDR3 sequence reads: CASNSGGGSNQPQHF. DNA for the CDR3: TGTGCCAGTAATTCTGGGGGGGGCTCGAATCAGCCCCAGCATTTT. The variable domain in full, with the rest retrieved from reference TRBV19 and TRBJ1-5, is DGGITQSPKYLFRKEGQNVTLSCEQNLNHDAMYWYRQDPGQGLRLIYYSQIVNDFQKGDIAEGYSVSREKKESFPLTVTSAQKNPTAFYLCASNSGGGSNQPQHFGDGTRLSIL.

This clone is a singleton in its sample. The chain uses TRBV19 and TRBJ2-5; TRBD2 agrees at 9 bases. From germline, CDR1 is LNHDA and CDR2 SQIVND (reference sequence). The trim removed 3 bases at V and 2 bases at J, leaving 13 bases unmatched. This CDR3 is built from 18 residues. This CDR3 is CASSILTPLAGNQETQYF. DNA for the CDR3: TGTGCCAGTAGTATCCTGACACCGCTAGCGGGAAATCAAGAGACCCAGTACTTC.

The V call is TRBV27, the J call TRBJ2-6; the D gene is possibly TRBD1 (5 bases). V was shortened by 5 bases and J by 3 bases, with 14 bases between the two germline ends. Looked up from germline, CDR1 is MNHEY and CDR2 is SMNVEV (reference sequence). The CDR3 contains 16 residues. The CDR3 reads CASSLRPGFGANVLTF. The CDR3 DNA follows: TGTGCCAGCAGTCTCCGCCCAGGGTTTGGGGCCAACGTCCTGACTTTC.

The chain employs TRBV27 and TRBJ2-1; the D gene is possibly TRBD1 (6 bases). Germline CDR1 reads MNHEY; CDR2 reads SMNVEV (reference sequence). V was pared by 5 bases and J by 4 bases, with 9 bases between. The CDR3 covers 13 residues. The CDR3 bases are TGTGCCAGCAGTAGGACAGTTTACAATGAGCAGTTCTTC. It is translated as CASSRTVYNEQFF.

The chain uses TRBV3-1 (or the pseudogene TRBV3-2) and TRBJ1-2; D uncertain. Looked up from germline, CDR1 is LGHDT and CDR2 is YNNKEL (reference sequence). The CDR3 consists of 14 residues. V dropped 4 bases and J dropped 3 bases, with 12 bases sitting between them. DNA of the CDR3: TGTGCCAGCAGCCCTGGGCAGAGCCACTATGGCTACACCTTC. This translates into CASSPGQSHYGYTF.

The chain couples TRBV29-1 to TRBJ1-1; 9 positions match TRBD1. The V and J ends lost 6 bases and 3 bases, in that order; junction bases with no gene match: 8. The CDR3 spans 14 residues. Per germline, CDR1 SQVTM and CDR2 ANQGSEA. This CDR3 is CSVAQGAVDTEAFF. The CDR3 DNA reads TGCAGCGTGGCACAGGGGGCAGTGGACACTGAAGCTTTCTTT.

This clone was counted only a few times. J is TRBJ1-3 and V is TRBV5-8, with no clear D. The V and J ends lost 1 base and 1 base respectively, with 18 bases between them. This CDR3 is 18 amino acids long. Germline CDR1 and CDR2: SGHTS and YDEGEE. The DNA for the CDR3 is TGTGCCAGCAGCTTGTGGCAGACTTTACCCGTTTCTGGAAACACCATATATTTT. It specifies CASSLWQTLPVSGNTIYF. The full variable domain, its missing parts supplied by reference TRBV5-8 and TRBJ1-3, is EAGVTQSPTHLIKTRGQQATLRCSPISGHTSVYWYQQALGLGLQFLLWYDEGEERNRGNFPPRFSGRQFPNYSSELNVNALELEDSALYLCASSLWQTLPVSGNTIYFGEGSWLTVV.

The rearrangement joins TRBV7-3 to TRBJ2-1, with 8 bases lining up with TRBD1. The CDR3 runs to 16 residues. Losses at the gene ends were 3 bases for V and 9 bases for J; bases not matched to a gene: 13. Germline lookup yields CDR1 SGHTA and CDR2 FQGTGA. In DNA, the CDR3 is TGTGCCAGCAGCTTGGGATTTACAGGGGGAGAGGCTGAGCAGTTCTTC. Protein: CASSLGFTGGEAEQFF. The full variable domain, in which reference TRBV7-3 and TRBJ2-1 provide the parts outside the CDR3, is GAGVSQTPSNKVTEKGKYVELRCDPISGHTALYWYRQSLGQGPEFLIYFQGTGAADDSGLPNDRFFAVRPEGSVSTLKIQRTERGDSAVYLCASSLGFTGGEAEQFFGPGTRLTVL.

The chain is built from TRBV27 and TRBJ2-3; 7 nucleotides line up with TRBD2. Germline-derived CDR1 and CDR2 are MNHEY and SMNVEV (reference sequence). V lost 5 bases and J lost 2; bases outside the gene matches: 10. This CDR3 has 16 amino acids. The CDR3 spells CASSPRPRLATDTQYF. CDR3 nucleotides: TGTGCCAGCAGTCCGCGACCCCGACTAGCCACAGATACGCAGTATTTT.

Only a few counts were recorded for this clone. The V and J genes are TRBV5-1 and TRBJ2-1, with D perhaps TRBD1 (5 bases). CDR1 is SGHRS and CDR2 is YFSETQ in the germline V gene. The CDR3 has 16 amino acids. V was cut by 2 bases and J by 2 bases, with 14 bases left in between. This CDR3 reads CASSFLRTPAYNEQFF. CDR3 sequence (DNA): TGCGCCAGCAGCTTTCTTCGGACACCTGCCTACAATGAGCAGTTCTTC. The full variable domain, completed using reference TRBV5-1 and TRBJ2-1, is KAGVTQTPRYLIKTRGQQVTLSCSPISGHRSVSWYQQTPGQGLQFLFEYFSETQRNKGNFPGRFSGRQFSNSRSEMNVSTLELGDSALYLCASSFLRTPAYNEQFFGPGTRLTVL.

This rearrangement joins TRBV7-2 to TRBJ2-1; D is perhaps TRBD1 (5 bases). The CDR3 sequence is 14 residues long. CDR1 and CDR2 from the germline V gene are SGHTA and FQGNSA. V was shortened by 2 bases and J by 5 bases, with 10 bases between the two germline ends. CDR3 amino acids: CASSLRTPHNEQFF. The CDR3 nucleotides are TGTGCCAGCAGCTTAAGGACACCTCACAATGAGCAGTTCTTC. The full variable domain, with the rest looked up from reference TRBV7-2 and TRBJ2-1, is GAGVSQSPSNKVTEKGKDVELRCDPISGHTALYWYRQSLGQGLEFLIYFQGNSAPDKSGLPSDRFSAERTGGSVSTLTIQRTQQEDSAVYLCASSLRTPHNEQFFGPGTRLTVL.

This clone was counted only a few times. This chain connects TRBV5-8 to TRBJ2-7; D unresolved. This CDR3 region has 17 residues. Germline CDR1 SGHTS, CDR2 YDEGEE. V lost 1 base and J lost 5, with 22 bases in between. The CDR3 is CASSLYLIASHFDEQYF. The CDR3 DNA reads TGTGCCAGCAGCTTGTATTTGATAGCTTCCCACTTCGACGAGCAGTACTTC.

The table lists this clone with a count of one. This sequence joins TRBV6-5 and TRBJ2-5; 8 positions match TRBD2. The CDR3 has 15 amino acids. Germline V lookup: CDR1 MNHEY, CDR2 SVGAGI. V lost 7 bases to trimming and J lost 5 bases; unmatched junction nucleotides: 12. The CDR3 DNA reads TGTGCCAGCATTCGGGAGGGTTTCCCCGAGGAGACCCAGTACTTC. This codes for CASIREGFPEETQYF.

The chain recombines TRBV5-1 with TRBJ1-2, with D possibly being TRBD1 (5 bases). Trimming stripped 0 bases from V and 7 bases from J, with 13 bases between. Germline CDR1 is SGHRS and CDR2 is YFSETQ. This CDR3 is built from 14 residues. CDR3 loop: CASSLDLAGPGYTF. In DNA form, the CDR3 reads TGCGCCAGCAGCTTGGATTTGGCAGGGCCTGGCTACACCTTC.

The chain recombines TRBV10-3 with TRBJ2-7; the match to TRBD1 covers 12 bases. The CDR3 runs to 13 residues. Per the germline V gene, CDR1 is ENHRY and CDR2 is SYGVKD. Trimming cost V 6 bases and J 7 bases; bases outside gene matches: 4. This CDR3 reads CAIRGQGAEEQYF. The CDR3 coding sequence is TGTGCCATCAGGGGACAGGGGGCTGAAGAGCAGTACTTC.

The rearrangement joins TRBV7-2 to TRBJ1-6; D perhaps matches TRBD1 (5 bases). CDR3 length: 14 amino acids. Germline-derived CDR1 and CDR2 are SGHTA and FQGNSA. V was cut by 4 bases and J by 8 bases, with 12 bases left in between. The CDR3 coding sequence is TGTGCCAGCAGCTACCGAGGCAGGGATTCACCCCTCCACTTT. This sequence encodes CASSYRGRDSPLHF.

This clone occurred a few times. The chain combines TRBV13 with TRBJ2-3; the match to TRBD2 covers 13 bases. Trimming at V came to 1 base and at J to 2 bases, leaving 3 bases not matched to a gene. The CDR3 sequence is 17 residues long. Per germline, CDR1 PRHDT and CDR2 FYEKMQ (reference sequence). CDR3 in amino acids: CASSLVGLAGTTDTQYF. In DNA form, the CDR3 reads TGTGCCAGCAGCTTAGTGGGACTAGCGGGAACCACAGATACGCAGTATTTT.

The chain combines TRBV7-3 with TRBJ2-1, with 10 bases that match TRBD2. After removal of 5 bases from V and 3 bases from J, the junction contained 7 bases not matched to a gene. Per germline, CDR1 SGHTA and CDR2 FQGTGA. This CDR3 is 16 amino acids long. The CDR3 loop is CASSVSSGGGYNEQFF. DNA of the CDR3: TGTGCCAGCAGCGTATCTAGCGGGGGCGGCTACAATGAGCAGTTCTTC.

The rearrangement links TRBV4-2 to TRBJ1-1; D is unresolved. The CDR3 contains 15 residues. CDR1 and CDR2 from the germline V gene are LGHNA and YNFKEQ. Deletions cut 0 bases from V and 1 base from J, with 9 bases between. CDR3 bases: TGTGCCAGCAGCCAAGAAGACCAGGCGAACACTGAAGCTTTCTTT. Translating it yields CASSQEDQANTEAFF.

This clone has just a few counts. V is TRBV7-3 and J is TRBJ2-3; a possible D gene is TRBD1 (6 bases). CDR1 is SGHTA and CDR2 is FQGTGA in the germline V gene. This CDR3 contains 14 residues. The V gene lost 5 bases and the J gene lost 2 bases, with 11 bases spanning the gap. The CDR3 loop is CASSLGQYTDTQYF. CDR3 DNA: TGTGCCAGCAGCCTCGGACAGTACACAGATACGCAGTATTTT.

The chain couples TRBV7-9 to TRBJ2-2; no clear D gene. V lost 7 bases and J lost 8, with 11 bases in between. The CDR3 spans 12 residues. Germline lookup yields CDR1 SEHNR and CDR2 FQNEAQ (reference sequence). The CDR3 here is CASTLDRGELFF. DNA of the CDR3: TGTGCCAGCACTTTAGATAGAGGGGAGCTGTTTTTT.

This chain links TRBV28 with TRBJ2-2; D remains ambiguous. CDR3 size: 11 residues. Trimming cost V 7 bases and J 3 bases, with 3 bases left between them. In germline, CDR1 is MDHEN, CDR2 SYDVKM. The CDR3 region has the DNA TGTGCCAGCACCGACACCGGGGAGCTGTTTTTT. Translated, it gives CASTDTGELFF.

This clone was detected only once. J is TRBJ2-7 and V is TRBV19; possible D gene TRBD2, 5 bases. V lost 5 bases and J 4 bases, leaving 12 bases between the germline ends. This CDR3 is 13 amino acids long. Germline-derived CDR1 and CDR2 are LNHDA and SQIVND (reference sequence). The CDR3 DNA follows: TGTGCCAGTAGTCTATCGGGGAATTACGAGCAGTACTTC. Its protein is CASSLSGNYEQYF.

J is TRBJ2-3 and V is TRBV3-1 (or the pseudogene TRBV3-2); D unclear. The CDR3 sequence is 15 residues long. Trimming shortened V by 0 bases and J by 0 bases, and 7 bases separated the two germline ends. CDR1 is LGHDT, CDR2 YNNKEL, per germline (reference sequence). CDR3 region: CASSQDVLSTDTQYF. The CDR3 DNA follows: TGTGCCAGCAGCCAAGATGTTCTTAGCACAGATACGCAGTATTTT.

The chain combines TRBV5-8 with TRBJ2-2; tentatively, D is TRBD1 (5 bases). Germline CDR1 SGHTS, CDR2 YDEGEE. Deletions cut 2 bases from V and 6 bases from J, with 17 bases between. The CDR3 loop spans 16 amino acids. The CDR3 sequence is CASSFTLTAIPGELFF. Here the CDR3 DNA reads TGTGCCAGCAGCTTTACGTTGACAGCAATCCCCGGGGAGCTGTTTTTT.